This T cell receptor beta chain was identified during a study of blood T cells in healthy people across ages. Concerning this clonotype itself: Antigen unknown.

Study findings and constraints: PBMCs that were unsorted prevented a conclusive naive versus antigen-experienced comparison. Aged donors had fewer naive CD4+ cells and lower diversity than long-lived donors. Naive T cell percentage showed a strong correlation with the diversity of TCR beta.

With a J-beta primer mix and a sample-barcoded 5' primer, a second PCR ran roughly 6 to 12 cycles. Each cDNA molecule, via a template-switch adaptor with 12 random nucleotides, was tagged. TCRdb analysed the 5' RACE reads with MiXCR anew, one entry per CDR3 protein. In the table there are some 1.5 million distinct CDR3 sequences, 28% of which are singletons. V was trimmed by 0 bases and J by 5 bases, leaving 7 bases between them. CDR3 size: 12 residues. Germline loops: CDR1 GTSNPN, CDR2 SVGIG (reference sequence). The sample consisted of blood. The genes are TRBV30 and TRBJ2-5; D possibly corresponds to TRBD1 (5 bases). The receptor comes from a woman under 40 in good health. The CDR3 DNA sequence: TGTGCCTGGAGTGTGAAGGGGGAGACCCAGTACTTC. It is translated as CAWSVKGETQYF.